This is a list of T cell receptor beta chains from one sample in a study of CD4 T cells in relation to SARS-CoV-2 and coronaviruses. Antigens for these TCRs are unknown. Assay: immunoSEQ multiplex PCR; the TCRdb copy retains only in-frame clones and omits some. This table has some 26,000 clones, less than 85% appearing once. The sample consisted of CD4+ T cells from PBMCs, cultured in vitro. Every receptor here comes from a human donor in good health. Both conserved end residues are part of each CDR3. Each record gives: D gene, J gene, clone size, V gene, CDR3 DNA, CDR3 protein. The D gene is left open where the match is weak. Part of the rows lack a size; the others show once, few, many or a class for expanded clones.

TRBD2 TRBJ2-5 - TRBV5-1 TGCGCCAGCAGCGTACGAAGCGGGAGCGAGACCCAGTACTTC CASSVRSGSETQYF
TRBD2 TRBJ2-7 few TRBV6-5 TGTGCCAGCACCGTACTAGCGGGAGGGCGCGAGCAGTACTTC CASTVLAGGREQYF
- TRBJ1-2 - TRBV30 TGTGCCTGGAGTTCCAGTCCAGGGGGCTACACCTTC CAWSSSPGGYTF
- TRBJ2-5 - TRBV5-1 TGCGCCAGCCAGGGTGAGGAGACCCAGTACTTC CASQGEETQYF
- TRBJ2-3 - TRBV24-1 TGTGCCACCAGTTTTCGAGATACGCAGTATTTT CATSFRDTQYF
- TRBJ1-2 - TRBV30 TGTGCCTGCCTCTCGATGGGTTTCATTTATGGCTACACCTTC CACLSMGFIYGYTF
- TRBJ2-3 - TRBV11-2 TGTGCCAGCAGCGATCGGGACCCCGTGGCAGATACGCAGTATTTT CASSDRDPVADTQYF
- TRBJ2-1 - TRBV7-3 TGTGCCAGCAGCCCCGGACTGGCCTACAATGAGCAGTTCTTC CASSPGLAYNEQFF
- TRBJ1-1 - TRBV23-1 TGCGCCAGCAGTCAATCGAGGCAGGGAGTAGCTTTCTTT CASSQSRQGVAFF
- TRBJ2-5 - TRBV18 TGTGCCAGCTCACCTCCAACTAGGGGCGAGACCCAGTACTTC CASSPPTRGETQYF
TRBD2 TRBJ2-7 - TRBV6-2/TRBV6-3 TGTGCCAGCAGTTACCCGACTTGGACTAGCGGGACCCTCCAATCTTACGAGCAGTACTTC CASSYPTWTSGTLQSYEQYF
TRBD1 TRBJ1-3 - TRBV5-1 TGCGCCAGCAGCGCTACTGGACAGGGGTCTGGAAACACCATATATTTT CASSATGQGSGNTIYF
TRBD1 TRBJ2-2 - TRBV11-3 TGTGCCAGCAGCTACCGGACAGGAAACACCGGGGAGCTGTTTTTT CASSYRTGNTGELFF
- TRBJ2-1 - TRBV5-1 TGCGCCAGCAGCAGGGACTCCTCCTCCTACAATGAGCAGTTCTTC CASSRDSSSYNEQFF
TRBD2 TRBJ2-2 - TRBV5-1 TGCGCCAGCAGCCCGGAGGGACTAGCGGTCACCGGGGAGCTGTTTTTT CASSPEGLAVTGELFF
TRBD1 TRBJ1-1 - TRBV30 TGTGCCTGGAAGAGGACAGGGCTTCGGGAAAGAACCGAAGCTTTCTTT CAWKRTGLRERTEAFF
- TRBJ2-5 - TRBV2 TGTGCCAGCAGTCGACAGATAGATCCAGAGACCCAGTACTTC CASSRQIDPETQYF
- TRBJ2-7 - TRBV6-6 TGTGCCGCTGGGGCGGGGACCTACGAGCAGTACTTC CAAGAGTYEQYF
- TRBJ1-5 - TRBV19 TGTGCCAGTTCGGACGGATTAAGGAATCAGCCCCAGCATTTT CASSDGLRNQPQHF
TRBD1 TRBJ2-2 - TRBV6-4 TGTGCCAGCAGTCCCGGACAGGGCACCGGGGAGCTGTTTTTT CASSPGQGTGELFF
TRBD1 TRBJ2-1 - TRBV5-1 TGCGCCAGCAGCTTACAGGGGGGTAGTGAGCAGTTCTTC CASSLQGGSEQFF
- TRBJ2-6 once TRBV5-1 TGCGCCAGCAGCCCGAGGACATCTGGGGCCAACGTCCTGACTTTC CASSPRTSGANVLTF
TRBD2 TRBJ2-4 - TRBV2 TGTGCCAGCAGGGGGGGAGCGGCGGGAGTGGGCAAAAACATTCAGTACTTC CASRGGAAGVGKNIQYF
- TRBJ2-7 - TRBV14 TGTGCCAGCAGCCAAGATATGGGGAACGAGCAGTACTTC CASSQDMGNEQYF
TRBD1 TRBJ2-7 - TRBV30 TGTGCCTGGAGAGGACAGGGACGATCCTACGAGCAGTACTTC CAWRGQGRSYEQYF
TRBD2 TRBJ2-1 - TRBV2 TGTGCCAGCACCCCGCCGGTAAGTGGCGGGAGGGCCTTTTACTACAATGAGCAGTTCTTC CASTPPVSGGRAFYYNEQFF
- TRBJ2-7 - TRBV23-1 TGCGCCAGGTTAAATCACGAGCAGTACTTC CARLNHEQYF
TRBD1 TRBJ1-2 - TRBV11-1 TGTGCCAGCAGCTTAACGGACAGGGATCCCTATGGCTACACCTTC CASSLTDRDPYGYTF
- TRBJ2-7 - TRBV30 TGTGCCTGGAGTGTCGGCGGAGGATCCTACGAGCAGTACTTC CAWSVGGGSYEQYF
TRBD1 TRBJ1-4 - TRBV7-2 TGTGCCAGCAGCCGGGACAGGTCTCCCAATGAAAAACTGTTTTTT CASSRDRSPNEKLFF
TRBD2 TRBJ2-1 - TRBV6-6 TGTGCCAGCACGCGTAGCGGGGGGGCCTACAATGAGCAGTTCTTC CASTRSGGAYNEQFF
- TRBJ2-4 - TRBV18 TGTGCCAGCTCACCAGGGATGGGAACAGCCGAAAACATTCAGTACTTC CASSPGMGTAENIQYF
- TRBJ1-5 few TRBV7-2 TGTGCCAGCAGCTTAATGAGGGATTGGCCCCAGCATTTT CASSLMRDWPQHF
- TRBJ2-7 - TRBV27 TGTGCCAGCAGTTCCCACGAATTCGCCTACGAGCAGTACTTC CASSSHEFAYEQYF
- TRBJ2-7 few TRBV28 TGTGCCAGCAGTTTTCTCTCATACTACGAGCAGTACTTC CASSFLSYYEQYF
- TRBJ2-1 - TRBV15 TGTGCCACCAGCAGAGATAACCCCCACGGGAGACTAGGGGATAATGAGCAGTTCTTC CATSRDNPHGRLGDNEQFF
- TRBJ2-5 - TRBV2 TGTGCCAGCAGTGGAGGGTCGCAGACCCAGTACTTC CASSGGSQTQYF
- TRBJ2-5 - TRBV11-1 TGTGCCAGCACCGGAGGGAAGAGGACCCAGTACTTC CASTGGKRTQYF
TRBD2 TRBJ2-5 - TRBV10-2 TGCGCCAGCAGTGAGTCGCTGGGACTAGCGGGAGTCTCCGAGACCCAGTACTTC CASSESLGLAGVSETQYF
TRBD2 TRBJ2-7 - TRBV3-1/TRBV3-2 TGTGCCAGCAGCCAAGCTAGCGGGGGAACCTACGAGCAGTACTTC CASSQASGGTYEQYF
- TRBJ1-1 - TRBV19 TGTGCCACATCTGTGGGGGCGGGGAACACTGAAGCTTTCTTT CATSVGAGNTEAFF
- TRBJ2-7 - TRBV2 TGTGCCAGCACCCTTATCGGAGCTAACGAGCAGTACTTC CASTLIGANEQYF
TRBD1 TRBJ2-7 - TRBV14 TGTGCCAGCAGTCAACTAGGACAGGAGGCCTACGAGCAGTACTTC CASSQLGQEAYEQYF
- TRBJ1-6 - TRBV25-1 TGTGCCAGCAGTGAACCGGGCCCTCCTTCACCCCTCCACTTT CASSEPGPPSPLHF
TRBD1 TRBJ2-7 - TRBV9 TGTGCCAGCAGCGTGGATCCGGGACAGGGGCCCTACGAGCAGTACTTC CASSVDPGQGPYEQYF
TRBD1 TRBJ1-5 - TRBV9 TGTGCCAGCAGCGTAGAGGGCAGGGGGGAAGAGCCCCAGCATTTT CASSVEGRGEEPQHF
- TRBJ1-6 - TRBV28 TGTGCCAGCAGTCCGCCCGAAAGCTCCTATAATTCACCCCTCCACTTT CASSPPESSYNSPLHF